A single sample is the source of the 17 T cell receptor beta chains below, sequenced in a study of radiation and T cells in renal cell carcinoma. TCRdb's table, derived via immunoSEQ multiplex PCR, lists solely in-frame clones and lacks some. The repertoire consists of 150,000 to 200,000 clones, with around 90% occurring once and the leading ten covering about 10%. Documented time point: blood 4 weeks post-SBRT, at nephrectomy. The treatment denotes: 15 Gy SBRT to primary tumor, nephrectomy 4 weeks later. Sequenced material: blood, taken from a patient whose treatment included radiotherapy and nephrectomy. The receptor set was obtained from a woman aged 50 to 60 with renal cell carcinoma.

This chain links TRBV18 with TRBJ1-5; 8 bases agree with TRBD1. Germline CDR1 is KGHSH and CDR2 is LQKENI. V shed 4 bases, J shed 6 bases, and the junction held 5 bases outside the gene matches. This CDR3 comprises 14 residues. The CDR3 spells CASSLDRVGQPQHF. Here the CDR3 DNA reads TGTGCCAGCTCACTGGACAGGGTTGGTCAGCCCCAGCATTTT. The full variable domain, with the rest looked up from reference TRBV18 and TRBJ1-5, is NAGVMQNPRHLVRRRGQEARLRCSPMKGHSHVYWYRQLPEEGLKFMVYLQKENIIDESGMPKERFSAEFPKEGPSILRIQQVVRGDSAAYFCASSLDRVGQPQHFGDGTRLSIL.

As to this clone: A junction boundary mismatches the germline segment, possibly from a read error. The V gene is TRBV7-7, the J gene TRBJ2-5; 10 bases are shared with TRBD2. The CDR3 contains 19 residues. Germline V CDR1 and CDR2: SSHAT, FNYEAQ (reference sequence). CDR3 loop: CASSLERAGGPRFQETQYF. CDR3 nucleotide sequence: TGTGCTAGCAGCTTAGAACGAGCGGGGGGGCCTAGGTTCCAAGAGACCCAGTACTTC.

The chain uses TRBV5-6 and TRBJ1-2; possible D gene TRBD1, 5 bases. The CDR3 contains 16 residues. Per the germline V gene, CDR1 is SGHDT and CDR2 is YYEEEE. V shed 0 bases and J shed 0 bases, with 12 bases lying between them. DNA for the CDR3: TGTGCCAGCAGCTTGGAGTCAGGGCCTTCTAACTATGGCTACACCTTC. Amino acid sequence: CASSLESGPSNYGYTF.

This clone was observed once. The chain combines TRBV4-2 with TRBJ1-5, with a tentative D call TRBD1 (5 bases). V shed 0 bases and J shed 7 bases, with 10 bases lying between them. This CDR3 comprises 14 residues. Germline-derived CDR1 and CDR2 are LGHNA and YNFKEQ. The CDR3 sequence is CASSQDQGSQPQHF. For the CDR3, the DNA is TGTGCCAGCAGCCAAGATCAGGGTTCCCAGCCCCAGCATTTT.

The table lists this clone with a few counts. This chain uses TRBV7-3 with TRBJ1-6; D remains unclear. Germline V lookup: CDR1 SGHTA, CDR2 FQGTGA. CDR3 length: 14 amino acids. Trimming left V 3 bases short and J 2 bases short, with 5 bases between. The chain's CDR3 is CASSFRAYNSPLHF. Here the CDR3 DNA reads TGTGCCAGCAGCTTCAGAGCCTATAATTCACCCCTCCACTTT.

The chain links TRBV5-1 to TRBJ2-1; D unclear. CDR3 length equals 16 residues. The germline V and J ends were trimmed by 0 bases and 0 bases, with 10 bases remaining between them. Germline CDR1 is SGHRS and CDR2 is YFSETQ. The CDR3 spells CASSLVGPYSYNEQFF. DNA of the CDR3: TGCGCCAGCAGCTTGGTTGGCCCCTACTCCTACAATGAGCAGTTCTTC. Using reference TRBV5-1 and TRBJ2-1 for the parts outside the CDR3, the full variable domain is KAGVTQTPRYLIKTRGQQVTLSCSPISGHRSVSWYQQTPGQGLQFLFEYFSETQRNKGNFPGRFSGRQFSNSRSEMNVSTLELGDSALYLCASSLVGPYSYNEQFFGPGTRLTVL.

The chain combines TRBV19 with TRBJ1-2; the D is unclear. Per germline, CDR1 LNHDA and CDR2 SQIVND (reference sequence). This CDR3 has 11 residues. Trimming shortened V by 9 bases and J by 6 bases, and 11 bases separated the two germline ends. The CDR3 DNA follows: TGTGCCAGGATAACCCCAGATGGCTACACCTTC. It codes for CARITPDGYTF.

This sequence joins TRBV9 and TRBJ2-3; D gene uncertain. The germline CDR1 and CDR2 sequences are SGDLS and YYNGEE. V was trimmed by 4 bases and J by 0 bases, leaving 9 bases between them. The CDR3 extends over 14 amino acids. In DNA, the CDR3 is TGTGCCAGCAGCCCCCTCAGTAGCACAGATACGCAGTATTTT. Protein: CASSPLSSTDTQYF.

A word on this clone: An end of the junction differs from the germline gene, which may be a read error. The genes are TRBV15 and TRBJ2-1; D tentatively fits TRBD1 or TRBD2 (6 bases each). Germline values: CDR1 LNHNV, CDR2 YYDKDF (reference sequence). This CDR3 comprises 16 residues. The CDR3 reads CAASRDRGRSYNEQFF. CDR3 nucleotides: TGTGCCGCCAGCAGAGATCGGGGGCGCTCCTACAATGAGCAGTTCTTC.

This clone has more than one count but fewer than ten. V and J are TRBV9 and TRBJ2-7; 11 positions match TRBD2. V was pared by 4 bases and J by 5 bases, with 5 bases of the junction left unmatched. The CDR3 sequence is 14 residues long. Germline V gene data show CDR1 as SGDLS and CDR2 as YYNGEE. Here the CDR3 DNA reads TGTGCCAGCAGCTATAGCGGGGGGGCCCACGAGCAGTACTTC. Amino acid sequence: CASSYSGGAHEQYF.

V gene TRBV4-3 combines with J gene TRBJ2-2; possible D gene TRBD2, 6 bases. The V and J ends lost 0 bases and 8 bases respectively, with 10 bases between them. The germline V gene has CDR1 LGHNA and CDR2 YSLEER. This CDR3 spans 14 amino acids. The CDR3 loop is CASSQDRGSGELFF. The CDR3 nucleotides are TGCGCCAGCAGCCAAGATCGGGGGTCTGGGGAGCTGTTTTTT.

The gene calls are TRBV9 and TRBJ1-3, with D tentatively TRBD1 (5 bases). Per germline, CDR1 SGDLS and CDR2 YYNGEE. This CDR3 comprises 16 residues. Trimming removed 8 bases at V and 1 base at J, with 19 bases between. The CDR3 region is CARRTPSRGSGNTIYF. The CDR3 nucleotides read TGTGCCAGAAGGACTCCGTCGAGGGGTTCTGGAAACACCATATATTTT.

The chain employs TRBV11-3 and TRBJ1-1, with 7 bases fitting TRBD1. This CDR3 is built from 12 residues. Germline V gene sequence: CDR1 SGHNT, CDR2 YENEEA. With V trimmed by 4 bases and J by 7 bases, 3 bases remained unmatched. CDR3 nucleotide sequence: TGTGCCAGCAGCTCAGGGGGATATGAAGCTTTCTTT. Protein sequence: CASSSGGYEAFF.

The genes are TRBV6-6 and TRBJ2-5; the match to TRBD1 covers 7 bases. V was clipped by 8 bases and J by 2 bases; unmatched bases: 11. Germline V gene lookup returns CDR1 MNHNY and CDR2 SVGAGI (reference sequence). The CDR3 runs 15 residues. CDR3 coding DNA: TGTGCCAGCCGTCGACAGGGTTACCAACAAGAGACCCAGTACTTC. This encodes CASRRQGYQQETQYF.

The chain is built from TRBV6-5 and TRBJ2-7, with D possibly called TRBD1 or TRBD2 (6 bases each). Germline loops: CDR1 MNHEY, CDR2 SVGAGI. This CDR3 has 13 amino acids. V was cut by 6 bases and J by 6 bases, with 15 bases left in between. This CDR3 reads CASSTGRRAEQYF. CDR3 in DNA: TGTGCCAGCAGCACAGGGAGGCGGGCCGAGCAGTACTTC.

This chain connects TRBV9 to TRBJ2-5; 16 positions agree with TRBD2. J gave up 0 bases and V 3 bases, and 2 bases lay outside the gene matches. CDR1 and CDR2 (germline): SGDLS, YYNGEE. CDR3 length: 17 residues. The CDR3 nucleotides read TGTGCCAGCAGCGCGGGACTAGCGGGGGGGAACCAAGAGACCCAGTACTTC. Residues: CASSAGLAGGNQETQYF.

The chain is built from TRBV11-2 and TRBJ2-2, with D unclear. This CDR3 has 15 residues. V gave up 2 bases and J gave up 0 bases, with 7 bases separating them. From germline, CDR1 is SGHAT and CDR2 FQNNGV. CDR3 in DNA: TGTGCCAGCAGCTTACGCGGTGCGAACACCGGGGAGCTGTTTTTT. It specifies CASSLRGANTGELFF.